Shown below are 25 T cell receptor beta chains from a single sample sequenced in a study of PD-1 blockade in classical Hodgkin lymphoma. Only in-frame clones appear in the TCRdb table, and some are missing; sequencing was by immunoSEQ multiplex PCR. The sample lists roughly 140,000 clones, around four fifths occurring once. All patients relapsed after autologous stem cell transplantation, and brentuximab vedotin exposure varied. The sequencing here drew on peripheral blood mononuclear cells (PBMCs), taken before the second cycle of nivolumab. The receptors were sampled from a human donor with classical Hodgkin lymphoma.

The chain recombines TRBV5-4 with TRBJ1-1, with 7 bases lining up with TRBD1. The CDR3 spans 17 residues. The V and J ends lost 0 bases and 0 bases, in that order; junction bases with no gene match: 8. Per the germline V gene, CDR1 is SGHNT and CDR2 is YYREEE (reference sequence). CDR3 sequence (DNA): TGTGCCAGCAGCTTGGTCAGGGGGGACATAATGAACACTGAAGCTTTCTTT. Amino acid sequence: CASSLVRGDIMNTEAFF.

V usage is TRBV10-3 and J usage is TRBJ1-1; no firm D call. Germline V gene lookup returns CDR1 ENHRY and CDR2 SYGVKD. The CDR3 is 15 amino acids. With 3 bases removed from V and 4 bases from J, the gap between germline ends came to 15 bases. This CDR3 reads CAISEQPLSFTEAFF. CDR3 in DNA: TGTGCCATCAGTGAACAGCCCCTGAGTTTCACTGAAGCTTTCTTT.

V and J are TRBV29-1 and TRBJ2-1; 7 nucleotides align to TRBD1. From germline, CDR1 is SQVTM and CDR2 ANQGSEA. Germline trimming cut 6 bases from V and 8 bases from J; bases unmatched to any gene: 1. The length of the CDR3 is 10 residues. The CDR3 loop is CSVGTDEQFF. DNA for the CDR3: TGCAGCGTCGGGACAGATGAGCAGTTCTTC.

The chain is built from TRBV7-9 and TRBJ2-2, with TRBD2 identical over 7 bases. The CDR3 runs to 17 residues. Germline CDR1 and CDR2: SEHNR and FQNEAQ (reference sequence). J lost 3 bases, V lost 4 bases, and 11 bases had no gene match. DNA for the CDR3: TGTGCCAGCAGCTCCCCGGGAGGCAGGGCCCACACCGGGGAGCTGTTTTTT. This codes for CASSSPGGRAHTGELFF. Supplemented by reference TRBV7-9 and TRBJ2-2, the full variable domain reads DTGVSQNPRHKITKRGQNVTFRCDPISEHNRLYWYRQTLGQGPEFLTYFQNEAQLEKSRLLSDRFSAERPKGSFSTLEIQRTEQGDSAMYLCASSSPGGRAHTGELFFGEGSRLTVL.

The chain couples TRBV6-6 to TRBJ2-7; 8 positions match TRBD2. Germline V gene lookup returns CDR1 MNHNY and CDR2 SVGAGI (reference sequence). The V segment lost 2 bases and the J segment 2 bases; nucleotides outside the gene matches: 2. The CDR3 totals 14 residues. The CDR3 sequence is CASSYLSGAYEQYF. In nucleotides, the CDR3 is TGTGCCAGCAGTTACCTTAGCGGGGCCTACGAGCAGTACTTC.

The CDR3 region is CASSQEAGFGELFF. The CDR3 nucleotides are TGCGCCAGCAGCCAAGAGGCAGGGTTCGGGGAGCTGTTTTTT. This sequence joins TRBV4-3 and TRBJ2-2; D is possibly TRBD1 (5 bases). Trimming removed 0 bases from V and 7 bases from J, with 9 bases in between. CDR3 length: 14 residues. Germline assignment: CDR1 LGHNA and CDR2 YSLEER.

The chain is built from TRBV6-5 and TRBJ1-5; D gene ambiguous. The CDR3 runs 13 residues. Trimming took 0 bases from V and 4 from J, leaving 4 bases between them. Per germline, CDR1 MNHEY and CDR2 SVGAGI. In nucleotides, the CDR3 is TGTGCCAGCAGTTACTCAGTTAATCAGCCCCAGCATTTT. It yields the protein CASSYSVNQPQHF.

The CDR3: CASTSPGSPLHF. CDR3 coding DNA: TGTGCCAGCACAAGTCCCGGGTCACCCCTCCACTTT. The rearrangement links TRBV7-3 to TRBJ1-6; D gene uncertain. V was shortened by 7 bases and J by 10 bases, with 11 bases between the two germline ends. The V gene's germline CDR1 is SGHTA and CDR2 FQGTGA. CDR3 size: 12 residues.

The CDR3: CASRKMGVVETQYF. CDR3 in DNA: TGTGCCAGCAGGAAAATGGGGGTAGTGGAGACCCAGTACTTC. The chain links TRBV27 to TRBJ2-5; possibly TRBD1 or TRBD2 for D (5 bases each). The CDR3 contains 14 residues. V was cut by 6 bases and J by 5 bases, with 16 bases left in between. From germline, CDR1 is MNHEY and CDR2 SMNVEV (reference sequence).

The chain carries TRBV19 and TRBJ2-1; 11 nucleotides line up with TRBD1. Unmatched junction bases numbered 7, after V lost 4 bases and J lost 2 bases. CDR1 and CDR2 from the germline V gene are LNHDA and SQIVND (reference sequence). CDR3 length: 17 amino acids. DNA of the CDR3: TGTGCCAGTAGTACCCGGACAGGGGGCATTACCTACAATGAGCAGTTCTTC. Translated: CASSTRTGGITYNEQFF.

This sequence joins TRBV7-9 and TRBJ2-7; D remains ambiguous. This CDR3 is built from 13 residues. Germline V gene data show CDR1 as SEHNR and CDR2 as FQNEAQ (reference sequence). Trimming removed 1 base at V and 5 bases at J, with 9 bases between. CDR3 DNA sequence: TGTGCCAGCAGCTTAGGAGACTTCCACGAGCAGTACTTC. This encodes CASSLGDFHEQYF.

The chain carries TRBV27 and TRBJ2-7, with D uncertain. The CDR3 loop spans 12 amino acids. CDR1 is MNHEY and CDR2 is SMNVEV in the germline V gene (reference sequence). Trimming removed 8 bases at V and 2 bases at J, with 10 bases between. CDR3 coding DNA: TGTGCCAGCGGGATTTTTACCTACGAGCAGTACTTC. It yields the protein CASGIFTYEQYF.

The rearrangement joins TRBV6-6 to TRBJ2-7; 9 nucleotides align to TRBD1. V shed 6 bases, J shed 10 bases, and the junction held 13 bases outside the gene matches. Germline assignment: CDR1 MNHNY and CDR2 SVGAGI (reference sequence). CDR3 length: 14 amino acids. CDR3 protein: CASSHPRDRASQYF. In DNA form, the CDR3 reads TGTGCCAGCAGCCACCCGAGGGACAGGGCCTCACAGTACTTC.

This chain connects TRBV10-3 to TRBJ1-4, with D tentatively TRBD1 (6 bases). This CDR3 comprises 16 residues. Per the germline V gene, CDR1 is ENHRY and CDR2 is SYGVKD. Trimming removed 4 bases at V and 8 bases at J, with 20 bases between. CDR3 region: CAISASGGPVGEKLFF. CDR3 bases: TGTGCCATCAGTGCAAGTGGGGGGCCGGTCGGGGAAAAACTGTTTTTT.

The V gene is TRBV6-1, the J gene TRBJ1-4; no definite D call. V was trimmed by 1 base and J by 0 bases, leaving 9 bases between them. This CDR3 has 16 residues. Per the germline V gene, CDR1 is MNHNS and CDR2 is SASEGT. CDR3 nucleotides: TGTGCCAGCAGTGAAGTGTGGAAATCAACTAATGAAAAACTGTTTTTT. This sequence encodes CASSEVWKSTNEKLFF.

The chain is built from TRBV13 and TRBJ2-3; D is perhaps TRBD2 (6 bases). The CDR3 covers 14 residues. The V end lost 5 bases, the J end lost 4 bases, and 13 bases lay between the germline ends. Looked up from germline, CDR1 is PRHDT and CDR2 is FYEKMQ (reference sequence). The CDR3: CASSRGERADTQYF. DNA for the CDR3: TGTGCCAGCAGCCGCGGAGAGCGGGCAGATACGCAGTATTTT.

This chain joins TRBV9 and TRBJ2-2, with D possibly TRBD1 on 6 matching bases. Germline lookup yields CDR1 SGDLS and CDR2 YYNGEE. V lost 1 base to trimming and J lost 0 bases, with 10 bases between them. This CDR3 has 16 residues. The CDR3 DNA is TGTGCCAGCAGCGTACAGGGGTTAACGAACACCGGGGAGCTGTTTTTT. Protein sequence: CASSVQGLTNTGELFF.

The chain's CDR3 is CASRLDRTSTRGEQFF. The CDR3 DNA is TGTGCAAGTCGCTTAGATCGGACTTCTACTCGGGGTGAGCAGTTCTTC. The chain carries TRBV12-2 and TRBJ2-1; the table calls TRBD2, which could not be checked here. TRBV12-2 is classified as a pseudogene. This CDR3 contains 16 residues.

This clone was seen more than once but under ten times. This rearrangement joins TRBV29-1 to TRBJ1-2, with D unclear. V was trimmed by 5 bases and J by 5 bases, leaving 9 bases between them. From germline, CDR1 is SQVTM and CDR2 ANQGSEA. CDR3 size: 11 residues. The CDR3 loop is CSVFGDYGYTF. In DNA, the CDR3 is TGCAGCGTTTTTGGCGATTATGGCTACACCTTC.

This clone was detected once. V gene TRBV2 combines with J gene TRBJ1-1, with TRBD1 identical over 8 bases. CDR1 SNHLY and CDR2 FYNNEI come from the germline V gene. This CDR3 region has 15 residues. Trimming took 3 bases from V and 1 from J; bases not matched to a gene: 4. CDR3 protein: CASSDLGQANTEAFF. The CDR3, as DNA: TGTGCCAGCAGTGACCTGGGACAGGCGAACACTGAAGCTTTCTTT.

This chain joins TRBV7-9 and TRBJ1-2, with TRBD1 matching 7 bases. With V trimmed by 4 bases and J by 5 bases, 10 bases remained unmatched. Germline CDR1 is SEHNR and CDR2 is FQNEAQ (reference sequence). The CDR3 totals 15 residues. CDR3 coding DNA: TGTGCCAGCAGCTCTGGACAGGATGCCATTTATGGCTACACCTTC. It specifies CASSSGQDAIYGYTF.

The gene calls are TRBV11-3 and TRBJ2-1; maybe TRBD1 (6 bases). The CDR3 is 17 residues long. Germline values: CDR1 SGHNT, CDR2 YENEEA. With 5 bases removed from V and 0 bases from J, the gap between germline ends came to 17 bases. The CDR3 region is CASSPRQGPPSYNEQFF. The CDR3 DNA reads as TGTGCCAGCAGCCCTCGCCAGGGGCCACCCTCCTACAATGAGCAGTTCTTC.

This clone has only one observation. This chain connects TRBV6-5 to TRBJ2-7; 7 nucleotides match TRBD1. The CDR3 sequence is 15 residues long. Germline values: CDR1 MNHEY, CDR2 SVGAGI. The trim removed 5 bases at V and 2 bases at J, leaving 9 bases unmatched. The CDR3 sequence: CASSTGTDETYEQYF. CDR3 sequence (DNA): TGTGCCAGCAGTACGGGGACAGACGAAACCTACGAGCAGTACTTC.

This chain connects TRBV5-6 to TRBJ2-7; D may be TRBD1 (5 bases). Germline CDR1 SGHDT, CDR2 YYEEEE. V gave up 0 bases and J gave up 4 bases, with 14 bases separating them. CDR3 length: 15 residues. For the CDR3, the DNA is TGTGCCAGCAGCTTGGAGGGGCTAATTAATTACGAGCAGTACTTC. It translates to CASSLEGLINYEQYF.

The V call is TRBV5-1, the J call TRBJ2-7; D is undetermined. Germline CDR1 SGHRS, CDR2 YFSETQ. V was trimmed by 1 base and J by 4 bases, leaving 12 bases between them. The CDR3 is made up of 14 amino acids. CDR3 sequence reads: CASSLSLGIYEQYF. The CDR3 coding sequence is TGCGCCAGCAGCTTGAGCCTGGGAATTTACGAGCAGTACTTC.